These 18 T cell receptor beta chains originate from one sample sequenced in a study of blood T cell repertoires in COVID-19. Profiling relied on immunoSEQ multiplex PCR, and the TCRdb table lists in-frame clones only, not all of them. The data hold under 250,000 clones, with roughly nine tenths observed a single time. Sample: peripheral blood. These receptors were collected from a man aged 25 to 40 with acute or convalescent COVID-19.

The chain couples TRBV30 to TRBJ1-5; TRBD1 matches 8 bases. Germline values: CDR1 GTSNPN, CDR2 SVGIG (reference sequence). The length of the CDR3 is 14 residues. J was trimmed by 7 bases and V by 1 base; bases with no gene match: 6. The CDR3 reads CAWSGTGLRQPQHF. The CDR3 nucleotides read TGTGCCTGGAGTGGGACAGGGTTACGGCAGCCCCAGCATTTT.

The CDR3 bases are TGTGCCAGCAGCCCTCGACAGGGGAGAGAGACCCAGTACTTC. It is translated as CASSPRQGRETQYF. This chain uses TRBV9 with TRBJ2-5; 8 positions match TRBD1. Germline assignment: CDR1 SGDLS and CDR2 YYNGEE. Trimming cost V 4 bases and J 4 bases; bases outside gene matches: 6. This CDR3 is built from 14 residues.

The V call is TRBV7-6, the J call TRBJ1-1, with TRBD1 as a possible D gene (6 bases). The V and J ends lost 1 base and 1 base respectively, with 10 bases between them. There are 15 residues in the CDR3. Germline V gene data show CDR1 as SGHVS and CDR2 as FNYEAQ. The CDR3, as DNA: TGTGCCAGCAGCTTAGAGGGAGGGGGGAACACTGAAGCTTTCTTT. Its translation: CASSLEGGGNTEAFF.

CDR3 coding DNA: TGTGCCAGCAGTAACTTCATGTATGAGCAGTTCTTC. Encoded protein: CASSNFMYEQFF. This chain links TRBV6-2 or TRBV6-3 with TRBJ2-1; unclear D gene. The CDR3 extends over 12 amino acids. Germline V lookup: CDR1 MNHEY, CDR2 SVGEGT. V lost 5 bases and J lost 8, with 10 bases in between.

This chain uses TRBV4-2 with TRBJ1-2; TRBD1 matches 9 bases. Looked up from germline, CDR1 is LGHNA and CDR2 is YNFKEQ. This CDR3 region has 14 residues. The ends lost 4 bases at V and 9 bases at J; junction bases unmatched: 9. The CDR3 loop reads CASSPTGGAVSYTF. The CDR3 nucleotides are TGTGCCAGCAGCCCTACAGGGGGCGCGGTAAGCTACACCTTC.

The chain joins TRBV6-5 to TRBJ2-1; weak D call: TRBD2 (6 bases). The CDR3 is 14 residues long. Trimming took 6 bases from V and 4 from J, leaving 13 bases between them. Germline V gene sequence: CDR1 MNHEY, CDR2 SVGAGI. The CDR3 loop reads CASRKRAIYNEQFF. The CDR3 nucleotides are TGTGCCAGCAGAAAGCGGGCGATTTACAATGAGCAGTTCTTC.

This clone was recorded once. The rearrangement links TRBV30 to TRBJ1-2, with TRBD1 matching 7 bases. The CDR3 covers 13 residues. The ends lost 2 bases at V and 8 bases at J; junction bases unmatched: 8. Looked up from germline, CDR1 is GTSNPN and CDR2 is SVGIG (reference sequence). The DNA for the CDR3 is TGTGCCTGGAGTCGGGGGCCAGGGGGAGGCTACACCTTC. Amino acid sequence: CAWSRGPGGGYTF.

The chain employs TRBV19 and TRBJ2-5; 8 bases agree with TRBD2. Germline V gene sequence: CDR1 LNHDA, CDR2 SQIVND (reference sequence). The J segment lost 5 bases and the V segment lost 5 bases, leaving 7 bases of the junction unmatched. The CDR3 has 14 residues. The CDR3 loop reads CASSSGRAGETQYF. The CDR3 DNA reads as TGTGCCAGTAGTTCCGGGAGGGCCGGTGAGACCCAGTACTTC.

The chain employs TRBV5-1 and TRBJ2-3, with a weak D call TRBD2 (6 bases). Trimming left V 2 bases short and J 6 bases short, with 13 bases between. The V gene's germline CDR1 is SGHRS and CDR2 YFSETQ. The CDR3 runs 14 residues. CDR3 protein: CASSFSSARDTQYF. Here the CDR3 DNA reads TGCGCCAGCAGCTTTTCTAGCGCCAGGGATACGCAGTATTTT.

The CDR3 region is CASSSPAGGRPDTQYF. CDR3 bases: TGTGCCAGCAGCTCACCAGCGGGGGGGCGTCCAGATACGCAGTATTTT. The chain employs TRBV7-3 and TRBJ2-3; 10 bases agree with TRBD2. The trim removed 4 bases at V and 4 bases at J, leaving 8 bases unmatched. The CDR3 has 16 amino acids. In germline, CDR1 is SGHTA, CDR2 FQGTGA.

The CDR3 spells CAWRVLGGANEKLFF. Here the CDR3 DNA reads TGTGCCTGGAGGGTCCTCGGAGGGGCTAATGAAAAACTGTTTTTT. The chain has TRBV30 and TRBJ1-4; maybe TRBD1 (5 bases). The CDR3 extends over 15 amino acids. Germline V lookup: CDR1 GTSNPN, CDR2 SVGIG (reference sequence). Between the trimmed V and J ends, which lost 3 bases and 3 bases, there was a span of 14 bases.

To note about this clone: The germline gene is not matched at one end of the junction; a read error may be the cause. The chain combines TRBV7-2 with TRBJ2-5; possible D gene TRBD2, 7 bases. The CDR3 contains 13 residues. Germline CDR1 and CDR2: SGHTA and FQGNSA. In nucleotides, the CDR3 is TGTGCCAGCAGCCCAGAGGGGGGGGGCACCCGGGACTTC. Amino acids: CASSPEGGGTRDF.

The chain has TRBV5-8 and TRBJ2-3, with 8 bases fitting TRBD2. The V gene's germline CDR1 is SGHTS and CDR2 YDEGEE. The CDR3 runs 15 residues. Losses at the gene ends were 0 bases for V and 4 bases for J; bases not matched to a gene: 4. DNA for the CDR3: TGTGCCAGCAGCTTGGTCGGGAGGGCCCCAGATACGCAGTATTTT. This sequence encodes CASSLVGRAPDTQYF.

The V gene is TRBV7-9, the J gene TRBJ1-2, with 9 bases aligning to TRBD1. The CDR3 length is 16 residues. The junction had 11 bases not matched to a gene; V was cut back by 5 bases and J by 4 bases. Per germline, CDR1 SEHNR and CDR2 FQNEAQ (reference sequence). The CDR3 sequence: CASSRFGGTGPYGYTF. CDR3 DNA sequence: TGTGCCAGCAGCCGATTCGGGGGGACAGGGCCCTATGGCTACACCTTC.

In its sample, this clone was seen once. The V call is TRBV4-2, the J call TRBJ2-7, with 7 positions matching TRBD2. This CDR3 contains 15 residues. CDR1 and CDR2 from the germline V gene are LGHNA and YNFKEQ. V lost 1 base, J lost 0 bases, and 3 bases stayed unmatched. The CDR3 sequence: CASSQAGRGSYEQYF. The DNA of the CDR3 is TGTGCCAGCAGCCAAGCAGGGAGGGGCTCCTACGAGCAGTACTTC.

Only a few counts were recorded for this clone. This chain joins TRBV12-5 and TRBJ1-1; 8 bases align to TRBD1. The germline CDR1 and CDR2 sequences are LGHNT and FRNRAP. V lost 3 bases and J lost 5; bases outside the gene matches: 8. CDR3 length: 15 residues. The CDR3 sequence: CASGFRTGSFTEAFF. The CDR3 coding sequence is TGTGCTAGTGGTTTCAGGACAGGGAGCTTTACTGAAGCTTTCTTT.

The genes are TRBV5-6 and TRBJ1-1; D may be TRBD1 (6 bases). The CDR3 is made up of 15 amino acids. Germline CDR1 reads SGHDT; CDR2 reads YYEEEE. Trimming pared 5 bases from V and 4 bases from J, leaving 18 bases between. CDR3 protein: CASRFRGSGTTEAFF. The CDR3 nucleotides read TGTGCCAGCAGGTTCAGGGGAAGTGGGACCACTGAAGCTTTCTTT.

V is TRBV14 and J is TRBJ1-1; 8 bases map to TRBD1. V was pared by 4 bases and J by 4 bases, with 2 bases of the junction left unmatched. The CDR3 length is 13 residues. Germline V CDR1 and CDR2: SGHDN, FVKESK. CDR3 sequence: CASSLTGGTEAFF. DNA of the CDR3: TGTGCCAGCAGCCTTACAGGGGGCACTGAAGCTTTCTTT.